The present T cell receptor beta chain was sequenced within a study of T cell responses to AZD1222 COVID-19 vaccine. Study summary: Second doses were pooled across both intervals (about 4 or about 12 weeks).

V was pared by 2 bases and J by 6 bases, with 12 bases of the junction left unmatched. The CDR3 spans 17 residues. Looked up from germline, CDR1 is SGHTA and CDR2 is FQGNSA. A word on this clone: The antigen remains unidentified.

Assay used: immunoSEQ multiplex PCR; TCRdb lists only in-frame clones, some missing. The sample lists 120,000 or so clones; around 80% were seen once. Regarding the study as a whole: Once two AZD1222 doses were given, Spike-specific TCR breadth and depth went up.

The rearrangement joins TRBV7-2 to TRBJ2-2; 7 bases match TRBD1. The TCR was taken from an adult in good health. The sample in question was peripheral blood, obtained on day 0 of AZD1222 vaccination. The CDR3 nucleotides read TGTGCCAGCAGCTTAAACTTGGTTACCAGGGGGTCCGGGGAGCTGTTTTTT. Residues: CASSLNLVTRGSGELFF.